These 21 T cell receptor beta chains came from one sample sequenced in a study of blood T cell repertoires in COVID-19. The assay was immunoSEQ multiplex PCR, and TCRdb's table has in-frame clones only and misses some. Of hundreds of thousands of clones listed, 70% to 90% were seen once; the top ten hold around 2%. Material for sequencing was PBMCs or T cells enriched from blood (not recorded which). These receptor sequences come from a woman in her sixties in a cohort exposed to, infected with or recovered from COVID-19 (not recorded which).

This rearrangement joins TRBV6-6 to TRBJ2-2; D possibly corresponds to TRBD1 (5 bases). V lost 2 bases and J 4 bases, leaving 11 bases between the germline ends. The germline V gene has CDR1 MNHNY and CDR2 SVGAGI (reference sequence). This CDR3 is built from 15 residues. Written as DNA, the CDR3 is TGTGCCAGCAGTTACAGGATTGACAGCACCGGGGAGCTGTTTTTT. Encoded protein: CASSYRIDSTGELFF.

This chain links TRBV5-4 with TRBJ1-1, with TRBD1 as a possible D gene (6 bases). In germline, CDR1 is SGHNT, CDR2 YYREEE (reference sequence). The V and J ends lost 2 bases and 0 bases respectively, with 11 bases between them. This CDR3 contains 15 residues. The CDR3 here is CASSLRQEMNTEAFF. The CDR3 nucleotides are TGTGCCAGCAGCTTACGACAGGAGATGAACACTGAAGCTTTCTTT.

This clone came up once. This chain joins TRBV7-2 and TRBJ1-1; 7 positions agree with TRBD1. The germline gives CDR1 SGHTA, CDR2 FQGNSA. The CDR3 loop spans 15 amino acids. The trim removed 1 base at V and 5 bases at J, leaving 7 bases unmatched. The CDR3 protein is CASSLGVQGGTEAFF. The DNA for the CDR3 is TGTGCCAGCAGCTTAGGGGTCCAGGGGGGAACTGAAGCTTTCTTT.

This clone was picked up one time. The chain combines TRBV11-2 with TRBJ1-2; TRBD1 aligns across 9 bases. The junction had 9 bases not matched to a gene; V was cut back by 2 bases and J by 8 bases. The CDR3 spans 15 residues. CDR1 and CDR2 (germline): SGHAT, FQNNGV. The CDR3 region is CASSLHTGGAKGYTF. Written as DNA, the CDR3 is TGTGCCAGCAGCTTACATACAGGGGGCGCGAAAGGCTACACCTTC. Drawing the rest from reference TRBV11-2 and TRBJ1-2, the complete variable domain is EAGVAQSPRYKIIEKRQSVAFWCNPISGHATLYWYQQILGQGPKLLIQFQNNGVVDDSQLPKDRFSAERLKGVDSTLKIQPAKLEDSAVYLCASSLHTGGAKGYTFGSGTRLTVV.

The gene calls are TRBV28 and TRBJ2-1, with unresolved D. This CDR3 is built from 14 residues. V was pared by 2 bases and J by 9 bases, with 14 bases between. CDR1 is MDHEN and CDR2 is SYDVKM in the germline V gene. The chain's CDR3 is CASSLAGLVGEQFF. In nucleotides, the CDR3 is TGTGCCAGCAGTTTAGCCGGGTTGGTAGGTGAGCAGTTCTTC.

The CDR3 sequence: CSVEVETGARAYEQYF. CDR3 DNA sequence: TGCAGCGTTGAAGTCGAGACAGGGGCCCGAGCCTACGAGCAGTACTTC. V and J are TRBV29-1 and TRBJ2-7; 8 bases are shared with TRBD1. CDR3 length: 16 residues. Germline CDR1 SQVTM, CDR2 ANQGSEA. V shed 1 base, J shed 2 bases, and the junction held 10 bases outside the gene matches.

This chain connects TRBV23-1 to TRBJ2-7; TRBD1 agrees at 8 bases. TRBV23-1 is recorded as an ORF, its role being uncertain. The CDR3 is 16 residues long. After removal of 4 bases from V and 7 bases from J, the junction contained 15 bases not matched to a gene. CDR3 protein: CASSLPPPGTGGEQYF. CDR3 bases: TGCGCCAGCAGTCTTCCTCCTCCCGGGACAGGTGGGGAGCAGTACTTC.

This clone was observed many times. The CDR3: CASSLGRGGEKLFF. CDR3 DNA: TGCGCCAGCAGCTTGGGCAGGGGTGGTGAAAAACTGTTTTTT. The gene calls are TRBV5-1 and TRBJ1-4, with D possibly TRBD1 on 6 matching bases. Germline V gene sequence: CDR1 SGHRS, CDR2 YFSETQ. CDR3 size: 14 residues. Trimming removed 0 bases from V and 7 bases from J, with 10 bases in between.

The CDR3 loop is CASSDRAQGEGNTIYF. DNA for the CDR3: TGTGCCAGCAGTGACAGGGCACAGGGGGAAGGAAACACCATATATTTT. V and J are TRBV2 and TRBJ1-3, with 8 positions matching TRBD1. Trimming cost V 3 bases and J 4 bases; bases outside gene matches: 8. CDR3 length: 16 amino acids. The germline gives CDR1 SNHLY, CDR2 FYNNEI.

The rearrangement links TRBV4-3 to TRBJ2-3; tentative D call: TRBD2 (6 bases). Trimming shortened V by 1 base and J by 7 bases, and 15 bases separated the two germline ends. The CDR3 spans 15 residues. The V gene's germline CDR1 is LGHNA and CDR2 YSLEER. CDR3 in amino acids: CASSQVSGAGHTQYF. The CDR3, as DNA: TGCGCCAGCAGCCAAGTTTCCGGGGCGGGGCATACGCAGTATTTT.

The chain is built from TRBV7-8 and TRBJ2-1; TRBD2 agrees at 11 bases. This CDR3 is built from 15 residues. Trimming cost V 4 bases and J 3 bases; bases outside gene matches: 2. CDR1 and CDR2 from the germline V gene are SGHVS and FQNEAQ. The CDR3: CASSSGTSGYNEQFF. The CDR3, as DNA: TGTGCCAGCAGCTCCGGGACTAGCGGCTACAATGAGCAGTTCTTC.

DNA of the CDR3: TGTGCCAGCAAGGGACAGGGGGTCACCGGGGAGCTGTTTTTT. It specifies CASKGQGVTGELFF. The rearrangement uses TRBV6-5 and TRBJ2-2, with TRBD1 identical over 11 bases. The CDR3 is 14 amino acids. In germline, CDR1 is MNHEY, CDR2 SVGAGI. Unmatched junction bases numbered 2, after V lost 7 bases and J lost 4 bases.

The rearrangement uses TRBV24-1 and TRBJ1-2; tentatively, D is TRBD1 (6 bases). V was shortened by 4 bases and J by 1 base, with 12 bases between the two germline ends. Germline V CDR1 and CDR2: KGHDR, SFDVKD. The CDR3 runs to 15 residues. The DNA of the CDR3 is TGTGCCACCAGTGACCCCGCAGGGGTTAACTATGGCTACACCTTC. This sequence encodes CATSDPAGVNYGYTF.

V and J are TRBV27 and TRBJ2-7; D may be TRBD2 (5 bases). The CDR3 contains 14 residues. Looked up from germline, CDR1 is MNHEY and CDR2 is SMNVEV (reference sequence). Trimming cost V 4 bases and J 2 bases, with 12 bases left between them. Written as DNA, the CDR3 is TGTGCCAGCAGTTCTTGGGCGGGTACCTACGAGCAGTACTTC. The encoded protein is CASSSWAGTYEQYF.

The chain links TRBV5-8 to TRBJ2-7, with D possibly being TRBD1 (6 bases). CDR1 and CDR2 (germline): SGHTS, YDEGEE. The V end lost 4 bases, the J end lost 3 bases, and 17 bases lay between the germline ends. This CDR3 spans 15 amino acids. The CDR3 bases are TGTGCCAGCAGCCCGCCCAGGAGCAGGGGCTACGAGCAGTACTTC. Translation: CASSPPRSRGYEQYF.

The chain carries TRBV19 and TRBJ2-7, with D possibly being TRBD2 (6 bases). Germline-derived CDR1 and CDR2 are LNHDA and SQIVND (reference sequence). V was pared by 5 bases and J by 2 bases, with 13 bases between. CDR3 length equals 14 residues. The CDR3 reads CASSSGGKAYEQYF. CDR3 bases: TGTGCCAGTAGTTCTGGGGGGAAAGCCTACGAGCAGTACTTC.

A few counts support this clone. The V call is TRBV9, the J call TRBJ2-2, with D perhaps TRBD2 (6 bases). The CDR3 contains 14 residues. Trimming took 4 bases from V and 3 from J, leaving 10 bases between them. Germline V gives CDR1 SGDLS, CDR2 YYNGEE. The CDR3 coding sequence is TGTGCCAGCAGCTCGGGAGTCTACACCGGGGAGCTGTTTTTT. It codes for CASSSGVYTGELFF.

This rearrangement joins TRBV5-4 to TRBJ2-1; 7 bases line up with TRBD2. Trimming cost V 5 bases and J 7 bases; bases outside gene matches: 12. This CDR3 has 15 amino acids. CDR1 and CDR2 (germline): SGHNT, YYREEE (reference sequence). CDR3 loop: CASSSGGIGLNEQFF. CDR3 nucleotides: TGTGCCAGCAGTTCCGGGGGGATCGGCTTGAATGAGCAGTTCTTC.

The chain has TRBV14 and TRBJ1-1, with D possibly TRBD1 on 5 matching bases. In germline, CDR1 is SGHDN, CDR2 FVKESK. The CDR3 extends over 16 amino acids. Trimming removed 1 base from V and 4 bases from J, with 16 bases in between. DNA for the CDR3: TGTGCCAGCAGCCAAGTGCTATCCCTCAGGGTCACTGAAGCTTTCTTT. It is translated as CASSQVLSLRVTEAFF.

The CDR3 region is CASSLARRERTDTQYF. DNA of the CDR3: TGCGCCAGCAGCTTGGCACGTCGGGAGCGCACAGATACGCAGTATTTT. The chain couples TRBV5-1 to TRBJ2-3; tentatively, D is TRBD2 (6 bases). Trimming cost V 0 bases and J 1 base, with 12 bases left between them. This CDR3 has 16 residues. CDR1 is SGHRS, CDR2 YFSETQ, per germline.

This clone has more than one count but fewer than ten. The J gene is TRBJ1-4, the V gene TRBV14; D possibly corresponds to TRBD1 (5 bases). The CDR3 spans 17 residues. Trimming shortened V by 1 base and J by 5 bases, and 17 bases separated the two germline ends. Germline V gene data show CDR1 as SGHDN and CDR2 as FVKESK. CDR3 protein: CASSQGRIGEANEKLFF. In nucleotides, the CDR3 is TGTGCCAGCAGCCAAGGGCGAATAGGGGAGGCGAATGAAAAACTGTTTTTT.